Reported below is one TCR beta chain. No antigen is known for it. The source material, RNA transcripts, was used to amplify TCR beta CDR3 regions. The TCR CDR3 first-round RT-PCR relied on the HTBI primer set. Each CDR3 protein gets one entry after TCRdb re-called the multiplex PCR reads with MiXCR. Here the sample spans 500,000 to 600,000 distinct CDR3 sequences, roughly a sixth being singletons. Participants, patients aged 18 to 65, had newly diagnosed hyperthyroidism with a duration under 2 months. Exclusions: uncontrolled infection, other autoimmune disease, pregnancy, lactation. This sample is drawn from a study of T cells in Graves' hyperthyroidism and ophthalmopathy. Study-level results: Most expanded thyroid clonotypes above 0.001 recurred in blood. Ophthalmopathy stood apart from stable hyperthyroidism in a 13 V-J model.

Trimming cost V 4 bases and J 13 bases, with 10 bases left between them. Germline V lookup: CDR1 SEHNR, CDR2 FQNEAQ (reference sequence). The CDR3 is 11 residues long. The rearrangement links TRBV7-9 to TRBJ1-4; tentatively, D is TRBD1 (5 bases). The sample was blood. The origin of this receptor is a woman aged 18 to 35 with Graves' hyperthyroidism. Written as DNA, the CDR3 is TGTGCCAGCAGCTCAGGGATAACACTGTTTTTT. Its translation is CASSSGITLFF.